The entry below gives a single TCR beta chain sequence along with its context. This clonotype has a count of ten or more. The clone's antigen remains unknown. No base quality values were provided; no much bigger clone lies one nucleotide off. These data belong to a study of T cell repertoires in cytomegalovirus infection (dated by TCRdb to 2018 to 2020). Background for the entire study: Recently identified HLA-C-restricted CMV epitopes, whose presentation resists viral immunomodulation, were targeted by peptide stimulations together with well-studied HLA-B-restricted epitopes. Because public TCR beta signatures pointed to carriage of CMV infection together with the matching HLA type, the HLA type of each donor mattered for the analysis. General study outcomes and caveats: The ex vivo response was dominated by HLA-C-restricted CMV-specific TCR beta clonotypes, which also provided the single most frequent clonotype in two of eight donors. In both this cohort and an independent cohort of more than 350 donors, the cumulative frequency of public TCR beta family members distinguished carriers of CMV infection plus the relevant HLA type.

V ends up 8 bases short and J 2 bases short, with an unmatched junction base count of 5. The germline V gene supplies CDR1 MGHRA and CDR2 YSYEKL. From cysteine to phenylalanine, the CDR3 is 16 amino acids long. This entry keeps only the CDR3 DNA: 48 bases, framed from base 1. This specimen's treatment or condition label, interpreted: in vitro stimulation with specific CMV peptide epitopes to enrich CMV-specific T cells. Sequencing was performed on an Illumina HiSeq 1500. TCRdb trimmed public reads at Q25 via fastp, called clones via MiXCR and kept in-frame beta chains. Here each entry gathers all rows of one CDR3 protein and keeps the most common genes and DNA. The sample includes about 350,000 distinct CDR3 sequences, with roughly 34% observed a single time. The ten largest clones take up roughly 14% of the sample.

This clonotype was obtained from a human donor in good health (CMV status not recorded). Some clones in this sample may be carry-over from other donors' samples. Source: cultured PBMCs, taken from culture after CMV antigen stimulation. The sequence is built from TRBV4-1 and TRBJ2-6, with 11 bases aligning to TRBD2. The encoded CDR3 is CASGTSGSPGANVLTF. Read as DNA, the sequence is TGCGCCAGCGGAACTAGCGGGAGCCCTGGGGCCAACGTCCTGACTTTC.